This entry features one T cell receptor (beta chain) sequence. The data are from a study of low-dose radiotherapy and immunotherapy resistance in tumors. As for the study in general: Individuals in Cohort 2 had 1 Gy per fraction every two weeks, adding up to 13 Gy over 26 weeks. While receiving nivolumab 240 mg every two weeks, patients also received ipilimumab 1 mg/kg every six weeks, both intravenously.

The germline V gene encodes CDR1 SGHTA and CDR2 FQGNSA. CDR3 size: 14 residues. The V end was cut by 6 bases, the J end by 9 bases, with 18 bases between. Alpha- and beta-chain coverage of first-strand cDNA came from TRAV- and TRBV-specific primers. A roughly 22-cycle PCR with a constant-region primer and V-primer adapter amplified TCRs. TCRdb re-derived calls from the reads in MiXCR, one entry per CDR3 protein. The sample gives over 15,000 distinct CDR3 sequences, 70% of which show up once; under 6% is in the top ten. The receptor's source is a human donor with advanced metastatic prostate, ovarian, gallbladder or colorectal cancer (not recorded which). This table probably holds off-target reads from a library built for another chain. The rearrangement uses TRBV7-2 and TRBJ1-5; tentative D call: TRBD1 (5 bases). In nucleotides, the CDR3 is TGTGCCAGCAGGTCCTCCGGGACGGGAGGGCCCCAGCATTTT. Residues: CASRSSGTGGPQHF.